Below are 22 T cell receptor beta chains sequenced from a single sample in a study of identical twins. Via MiXCR, TCRdb re-called the 5' RACE reads, giving one row per CDR3 protein. The sample lists about 530,000 distinct CDR3 sequences; roughly 15% were seen once. This same sample was also part of a study on yellow fever vaccine responses in identical twins.

The sequenced sample was CD4+ T cells sorted from blood. The source of these receptors is a woman aged 18-29 years in good health.

This clonotype was picked up a small number of times. V is TRBV6-5 and J is TRBJ2-1; 7 nucleotides align to TRBD2. In germline, CDR1 is MNHEY, CDR2 SVGAGI. The V segment lost 0 bases and the J segment 6 bases; nucleotides outside the gene matches: 8. This CDR3 region has 16 residues. The CDR3 coding sequence is TGTGCCAGCAGTTACTCGGTTCGGGGAGGGATCAATGAGCAGTTCTTC. It yields the protein CASSYSVRGGINEQFF.

This clonotype was detected a few times. This chain connects TRBV9 to TRBJ1-5; D unclear. Germline V gives CDR1 SGDLS, CDR2 YYNGEE. The CDR3 is 14 amino acids. V was pared by 0 bases and J by 5 bases, with 9 bases between. The CDR3, as DNA: TGTGCCAGCAGCGTAGGAGCTACCGATCAGCCCCAGCATTTT. Protein product: CASSVGATDQPQHF.

The CDR3 spells CASSWGRGRGETQYF. CDR3 nucleotides: TGTGCCAGCAGTTGGGGCAGGGGGCGAGGAGAGACCCAGTACTTC. The chain is built from TRBV12-3 or TRBV12-4 and TRBJ2-5; 8 positions match TRBD1. Trimming cost V 4 bases and J 4 bases; bases outside gene matches: 8. CDR3 length: 15 residues.

The genes are TRBV20-1 and TRBJ2-7, with a tentative D call TRBD1 (5 bases). The length of the CDR3 is 16 residues. V lost 1 base and J lost 4, with 20 bases in between. CDR1 and CDR2 from the germline V gene are DFQATT and SNEGSKA (reference sequence). The CDR3 sequence: CSARAGDGQGLYEQYV. Here the CDR3 DNA reads TGCAGTGCTAGAGCGGGTGACGGGCAGGGATTATACGAGCAGTACGTC.

In its sample, this clonotype was seen a few times. The rearrangement uses TRBV6-4 and TRBJ2-1; 8 positions match TRBD1. This CDR3 comprises 15 residues. V shed 3 bases and J 5 bases; nucleotides not matched to a gene: 6. Germline loops: CDR1 MRHNA, CDR2 SNTAGT. CDR3 sequence reads: CASSESRTGNNEQFF. The CDR3, as DNA: TGTGCCAGCAGTGAATCCCGGACAGGGAACAATGAGCAGTTCTTC.

This chain links TRBV6-1 with TRBJ2-5; TRBD1 agrees at 7 bases. V lost 6 bases, J lost 5 bases, and 12 bases stayed unmatched. The CDR3 is 15 amino acids. Germline CDR1 is MNHNS and CDR2 is SASEGT. In nucleotides, the CDR3 is TGTGCCAGCAGCTCTGACAGGGTTTCGTTTGAGACCCAGTACTTC. Translating it yields CASSSDRVSFETQYF.

This clonotype was detected ten times or more. V is TRBV10-3 and J is TRBJ1-2, with 12 bases that match TRBD1. This CDR3 contains 18 residues. V lost 0 bases to trimming and J lost 4 bases; unmatched junction nucleotides: 9. Germline CDR1 reads ENHRY; CDR2 reads SYGVKD. CDR3: CAISESRGTGGVSYGYTF. CDR3 DNA: TGTGCCATCAGTGAGTCCAGGGGGACAGGGGGCGTCAGCTATGGCTACACCTTC.

The chain links TRBV5-1 to TRBJ2-5, with D possibly matching TRBD2 (5 bases). Germline loops: CDR1 SGHRS, CDR2 YFSETQ. V gave up 4 bases and J gave up 1 base, with 14 bases separating them. This CDR3 comprises 15 residues. Written as DNA, the CDR3 is TGCGCCAGCAGCCGAGGAGGTAGTGGCCAAGAGACCCAGTACTTC. This gives the protein CASSRGGSGQETQYF.

The chain carries TRBV3-1 and TRBJ2-4; D could derive from TRBD1 or TRBD2 (6 bases each). Germline V gene lookup returns CDR1 LGHDT and CDR2 YNNKEL (reference sequence). The CDR3 covers 17 residues. The V and J ends lost 4 bases and 3 bases respectively, with 19 bases between them. This CDR3 is CASSREDRVRNKNIQYF. DNA for the CDR3: TGTGCCAGCAGCCGGGAGGACAGAGTCAGAAACAAAAACATTCAGTACTTC.

This clonotype appeared a few times. The chain joins TRBV6-5 to TRBJ1-1, with 8 bases that match TRBD1. The ends lost 4 bases at V and 10 bases at J; junction bases unmatched: 8. CDR1 is MNHEY, CDR2 SVGAGI, per germline. This CDR3 is built from 13 residues. The CDR3 region has the DNA TGTGCCAGCAGTTTGACAGGGGAGGAAGTAGCTTTCTTT. This codes for CASSLTGEEVAFF.

This clonotype was seen repeatedly, ten times or more. The chain carries TRBV7-6 and TRBJ2-1; D is ambiguous. Trimming removed 2 bases from V and 2 bases from J, with 13 bases in between. CDR1 and CDR2 from the germline V gene are SGHVS and FNYEAQ. The CDR3 runs 16 residues. The CDR3 DNA sequence: TGTGCCAGCAGCTTATTAGCAGGCCAGACCTACAATGAGCAGTTCTTC. It codes for CASSLLAGQTYNEQFF.

This clonotype was detected a few times. V and J are TRBV29-1 and TRBJ2-2, with D possibly matching TRBD2 (5 bases). This CDR3 region has 14 residues. V lost 0 bases and J 5 bases, leaving 10 bases between the germline ends. Germline V CDR1 and CDR2: SQVTM, ANQGSEA. The CDR3 here is CSVEDGWETGELFF. The CDR3 DNA follows: TGCAGCGTTGAAGATGGGTGGGAGACCGGGGAGCTGTTTTTT.

The J gene is TRBJ2-5, the V gene TRBV24-1; TRBD1 aligns across 8 bases. Germline CDR1 and CDR2: KGHDR and SFDVKD. The CDR3 runs 16 residues. The J segment lost 4 bases and the V segment lost 7 bases, leaving 13 bases of the junction unmatched. The CDR3 reads CATSDETGDLRETQYF. The CDR3 DNA sequence: TGTGCCACCAGCGATGAGACAGGGGATTTGAGAGAGACCCAGTACTTC.

This clonotype was detected only a few times. The rearrangement uses TRBV9 and TRBJ2-3; TRBD2 matches 11 bases. Germline values: CDR1 SGDLS, CDR2 YYNGEE. The CDR3 spans 16 residues. Trimming took 1 base from V and 1 from J; bases not matched to a gene: 2. The CDR3 DNA reads TGTGCCAGCAGCGTACTACTAGCGGGGGGCACAGATACGCAGTATTTT. Translated, it gives CASSVLLAGGTDTQYF.

A few counts support this clonotype. This sequence joins TRBV28 and TRBJ1-1, with 7 positions matching TRBD1. The CDR3 contains 12 residues. V lost 5 bases, J lost 5 bases, and 2 bases stayed unmatched. Germline V gives CDR1 MDHEN, CDR2 SYDVKM. The CDR3, as DNA: TGTGCCAGCAGTGACAGGGTGACTGAAGCTTTCTTT. This gives the protein CASSDRVTEAFF.

This clonotype turned up a few times. V gene TRBV7-9 combines with J gene TRBJ2-2; the D gene is possibly TRBD2 (5 bases). Trimming removed 0 bases from V and 5 bases from J, with 13 bases in between. Germline V gene lookup returns CDR1 SEHNR and CDR2 FQNEAQ (reference sequence). The CDR3 runs 16 residues. DNA for the CDR3: TGTGCCAGCAGCTTAGCGTTTCAAGCGGAGACCGGGGAGCTGTTTTTT. Translated: CASSLAFQAETGELFF.

This rearrangement joins TRBV7-2 to TRBJ1-5; D call uncertain. This CDR3 comprises 13 residues. CDR1 and CDR2 from the germline V gene are SGHTA and FQGNSA. Trimming took 3 bases from V and 5 from J, leaving 8 bases between them. CDR3 sequence (DNA): TGTGCCAGCAGCTTGGTACGGTATCAGCCCCAGCATTTT. It specifies CASSLVRYQPQHF.

In this sample, this clonotype turned up a few times. The chain couples TRBV12-3 or TRBV12-4 to TRBJ2-3, with TRBD1 as a possible D gene (5 bases). CDR3 size: 14 residues. V was shortened by 4 bases and J by 1 base, with 9 bases between the two germline ends. The CDR3 sequence: CASSSRQRTDTQYF. CDR3 DNA: TGTGCCAGCAGTTCTAGACAGCGCACAGATACGCAGTATTTT.

The chain recombines TRBV18 with TRBJ2-7; 8 bases match TRBD2. The CDR3 sequence is 15 residues long. Trimming cost V 2 bases and J 2 bases; bases outside gene matches: 5. From germline, CDR1 is KGHSH and CDR2 LQKENI. The DNA of the CDR3 is TGTGCCAGCTCACCAAGGATAGCGGGGACCTACGAGCAGTACTTC. Translated, it gives CASSPRIAGTYEQYF. Looking up the rest from reference TRBV18 and TRBJ2-7 gives the full variable domain: NAGVMQNPRHLVRRRGQEARLRCSPMKGHSHVYWYRQLPEEGLKFMVYLQKENIIDESGMPKERFSAEFPKEGPSILRIQQVVRGDSAAYFCASSPRIAGTYEQYFGPGTRLTVT.

The V and J genes are TRBV3-1 and TRBJ2-7; tentative D call: TRBD2 (6 bases). Per germline, CDR1 LGHDT and CDR2 YNNKEL (reference sequence). The CDR3 length is 13 residues. Trimming shortened V by 4 bases and J by 5 bases, and 12 bases separated the two germline ends. CDR3 in DNA: TGTGCCAGCAGCCTTAACCCGGGGGACGAGCAGTACTTC. Protein product: CASSLNPGDEQYF.

This clonotype was found many times. A junction boundary mismatches the germline segment, possibly from a read error. The V gene is TRBV19, the J gene TRBJ2-5; no reliable D call. Germline CDR1 and CDR2: LNHDA and SQIVND (reference sequence). The CDR3 contains 11 residues. The CDR3 DNA is TGTGCCAGCAGTATCCGAGAGACCCAGTACTTC. Protein product: CASSIRETQYF.

The rearrangement uses TRBV24-1 and TRBJ2-1; D is unresolved. V lost 3 bases to trimming and J lost 2 bases, with 16 bases between them. The CDR3 extends over 17 amino acids. CDR1 is KGHDR and CDR2 is SFDVKD in the germline V gene. The CDR3 sequence is CATSDAPLRGAYNEQFF. The CDR3 DNA is TGTGCCACCAGTGATGCCCCTTTGCGCGGAGCCTACAATGAGCAGTTCTTC.